Following are 14 T cell receptor beta chains from one sample sequenced in a study of T cell responses to AZD1222 COVID-19 vaccine. The protocol was immunoSEQ multiplex PCR, while the TCRdb copy is restricted to in-frame clones and leaves out a portion. The sample holds around 75,000 clones, around 84% seen once. Sequencing used peripheral blood, obtained on day 0 of AZD1222 vaccination. Receptors were obtained from an adult in good health.

This clone came up once. CDR3 sequence reads: CTSSQDHYGQPQHF. In DNA, the CDR3 is TGCACCAGCAGCCAAGATCATTACGGTCAGCCCCAGCATTTT. This chain uses TRBV1 with TRBJ1-5. TRBV1 is designated a pseudogene. The CDR3 covers 14 residues.

V is TRBV10-3 and J is TRBJ1-1; the match to TRBD1 covers 8 bases. The CDR3 has 13 amino acids. The J segment lost 1 base and the V segment lost 11 bases, leaving 6 bases of the junction unmatched. Germline CDR1 and CDR2: ENHRY and SYGVKD. The CDR3 reads CASATGENTEAFF. As DNA, the CDR3 is TGTGCCTCCGCGACAGGGGAGAACACTGAAGCTTTCTTT.

This clone was found once. The chain carries TRBV7-2 and TRBJ1-1; perhaps TRBD1 as D (6 bases). Germline V gives CDR1 SGHTA, CDR2 FQGNSA. V was trimmed by 4 bases and J by 0 bases, leaving 15 bases between them. The CDR3 is made up of 16 amino acids. In nucleotides, the CDR3 is TGTGCCAGCAGCTCCCGAGGAGGGGGATTGAACACTGAAGCTTTCTTT. As protein: CASSSRGGGLNTEAFF.

The chain joins TRBV9 to TRBJ1-1; the D gene is possibly TRBD1 (6 bases). The germline gives CDR1 SGDLS, CDR2 YYNGEE. With 2 bases removed from V and 1 base from J, the gap between germline ends came to 9 bases. The CDR3 contains 14 residues. The CDR3 spells CASSVHRENTEAFF. The DNA for the CDR3 is TGTGCCAGCAGCGTCCACAGGGAGAACACTGAAGCTTTCTTT.

V gene TRBV6-5 combines with J gene TRBJ2-1; 9 positions agree with TRBD2. V lost 5 bases to trimming and J lost 4 bases; unmatched junction nucleotides: 0. The length of the CDR3 is 13 residues. The germline gives CDR1 MNHEY, CDR2 SVGAGI. The CDR3 DNA follows: TGTGCCAGCAGTCTAGCGGGGTACAATGAGCAGTTCTTC. Translated: CASSLAGYNEQFF.

The CDR3 loop is CARPPGQPLLTGNSPLHF. CDR3 in DNA: TGTGCTAGACCTCCGGGACAGCCATTGCTAACGGGGAATTCACCCCTCCACTTT. The chain employs TRBV12-5 and TRBJ1-6, with 7 nucleotides matching TRBD1. The CDR3 spans 18 residues. The V segment lost 9 bases and the J segment 7 bases; nucleotides outside the gene matches: 21. Germline values: CDR1 LGHNT, CDR2 FRNRAP. Combining the CDR3 with reference TRBV12-5 and TRBJ1-6 gives the whole variable domain DARVTQTPRHKVTEMGQEVTMRCQPILGHNTVFWYRQTMMQGLELLAYFRNRAPLDDSGMPKDRFSAEMPDATLATLKIQPSEPRDSAVYFCARPPGQPLLTGNSPLHFGNGTRLTVT.

The V call is TRBV9, the J call TRBJ1-1; no clear D. Germline V gives CDR1 SGDLS, CDR2 YYNGEE. Deletions cut 4 bases from V and 2 bases from J, with 15 bases between. The CDR3 length is 15 residues. The CDR3 coding sequence is TGTGCCAGCAGCCCCCGGTTGTCTTTAAACACTGAAGCTTTCTTT. This translates into CASSPRLSLNTEAFF.

CDR3 bases: TGTGCCAGCAGCCGTGGGAGCGGGGGTTCCTACAATGAGCAGTTCTTC. Residues: CASSRGSGGSYNEQFF. J is TRBJ2-1 and V is TRBV3-1 (or the pseudogene TRBV3-2); TRBD2 matches 8 bases. CDR1 is LGHDT, CDR2 YNNKEL, per germline (reference sequence). The junction had 6 bases not matched to a gene; V was cut back by 4 bases and J by 1 base. This CDR3 comprises 16 residues.

This clone appeared a few times. The chain joins TRBV29-1 to TRBJ1-4; D gene unclear. Germline V lookup: CDR1 SQVTM, CDR2 ANQGSEA. Trimming stripped 7 bases from V and 8 bases from J, with 20 bases between. This CDR3 is built from 14 residues. Written as DNA, the CDR3 is TGCAGCGCCGGACCCGACCGGCTAGGGGAAAAACTGTTTTTT. Protein: CSAGPDRLGEKLFF. The full variable domain, with the rest looked up from reference TRBV29-1 and TRBJ1-4, is SAVISQKPSRDICQRGTSLTIQCQVDSQVTMMFWYRQQPGQSLTLIATANQGSEATYESGFVIDKFPISRPNLTFSTLTVSNMSPEDSSIYLCSAGPDRLGEKLFFGSGTQLSVL.

This sequence joins TRBV15 and TRBJ1-5, with 9 bases that match TRBD1. The germline V gene encodes CDR1 LNHNV and CDR2 YYDKDF (reference sequence). J lost 9 bases, V lost 0 bases, and 6 bases had no gene match. This CDR3 is 15 amino acids long. The CDR3 loop is CATSRDMTGGRPQHF. CDR3 in DNA: TGTGCCACCAGCAGAGATATGACAGGGGGACGGCCCCAGCATTTT.

The chain carries TRBV3-1 (or the pseudogene TRBV3-2) and TRBJ1-2; tentatively, D is TRBD1 (5 bases). Germline CDR1 reads LGHDT; CDR2 reads YNNKEL (reference sequence). The CDR3 is 17 residues long. The V end lost 2 bases, the J end lost 8 bases, and 24 bases lay between the germline ends. The CDR3 DNA follows: TGTGCCAGCAGCCAACCAAAACCAACCGGGACGGGGTGCGGCTACACCTTC. Protein product: CASSQPKPTGTGCGYTF.

This clone came up a few times. CDR3 residues: CASRPGQSYEQYF. CDR3 DNA: TGTGCCAGCAGACCGGGACAGTCCTACGAGCAGTACTTC. This chain uses TRBV2 with TRBJ2-7, with 7 bases that match TRBD1. CDR1 is SNHLY, CDR2 FYNNEI, per germline. V lost 6 bases, J lost 1 base, and 3 bases stayed unmatched. This CDR3 is built from 13 residues. The variable domain in full, with the rest retrieved from reference TRBV2 and TRBJ2-7, is EPEVTQTPSHQVTQMGQEVILRCVPISNHLYFYWYRQILGQKVEFLVSFYNNEISEKSEIFDDQFSVERPDGSNFTLKIRSTKLEDSAMYFCASRPGQSYEQYFGPGTRLTVT.

The V gene is TRBV27, the J gene TRBJ1-5, with 7 nucleotides matching TRBD1. The germline CDR1 and CDR2 sequences are MNHEY and SMNVEV (reference sequence). V dropped 6 bases and J dropped 0; count of bases not matched to a gene: 11. CDR3 length: 17 residues. CDR3 bases: TGTGCCAGCAGCCCGTCAGGGGGAGACTATAGCAATCAGCCCCAGCATTTT. As protein: CASSPSGGDYSNQPQHF.

This clone was counted between two and nine times. The chain joins TRBV4-1 to TRBJ1-2; no firm D call. Germline loops: CDR1 MGHRA, CDR2 YSYEKL. Trimming cost V 2 bases and J 10 bases, with 11 bases left between them. CDR3 length equals 12 residues. CDR3 DNA: TGCGCCAGCAGCCAACCGGGCGTTGCCTACACCTTC. Amino acid sequence: CASSQPGVAYTF.